The TCR beta chain under discussion was sequenced for a study of T-cell reconstitution after alpha-beta-depleted transplantation in children. Preparing the TCRbeta library involved the use of unique molecular identifiers. From the PCR reads, TCRdb called clonotypes with MiXCR, one entry per CDR3 protein. The table lists some 48,000 distinct CDR3 sequences, about 5% of them singletons. Per the germline V gene, CDR1 is SEHNR and CDR2 is FQNEAQ (reference sequence). The CDR3 extends over 13 amino acids. Trimming removed 0 bases at V and 8 bases at J, with 10 bases between. This specimen was PBMCs, mostly from graft donor cells, taken 60 days after TCRalphabeta/CD19-depleted stem cell transplant. The receptor comes from a female patient between 2 and 15 years old who had a stem cell transplant for aplastic anemia, so the T cells may come from the graft donor. This sequence joins TRBV7-9 and TRBJ1-2; D remains ambiguous. CDR3 in amino acids: CASSLAYKKGYTF. Here the CDR3 DNA reads TGTGCCAGCAGCTTAGCGTACAAGAAAGGCTACACCTTC.